Listed here are 10 T cell receptor beta chains from one sample, sequenced in a study of control samples from healthy donors and cancer patients. Assay used: immunoSEQ multiplex PCR; TCRdb lists only in-frame clones, some missing. The repertoire holds some 150,000 clones, around 90% seen once, with approximately 2.9% in the top ten. Sequenced sample: blood. These receptors were obtained from a man aged 30 to 45 in good health.

J is TRBJ1-2 and V is TRBV28; tentatively, D is TRBD1 (6 bases). V was trimmed by 5 bases and J by 1 base, leaving 11 bases between them. The CDR3 has 14 residues. CDR1 and CDR2 (germline): MDHEN, SYDVKM. CDR3 in amino acids: CASSPDSVNYGYTF. In DNA form, the CDR3 reads TGTGCCAGCAGTCCGGACAGCGTTAACTATGGCTACACCTTC.

The chain is built from TRBV7-6 and TRBJ2-7; 9 nucleotides align to TRBD1. This CDR3 is 15 amino acids long. Germline lookup yields CDR1 SGHVS and CDR2 FNYEAQ. The trim removed 5 bases at V and 4 bases at J, leaving 9 bases unmatched. CDR3 sequence: CASSPDRGRLYEQYF. Written as DNA, the CDR3 is TGTGCCAGCAGCCCGGACAGGGGTCGTTTGTACGAGCAGTACTTC.

The chain employs TRBV28 and TRBJ1-1; the D gene is possibly TRBD1 (6 bases). The CDR3 covers 13 residues. Trimming removed 9 bases at V and 1 base at J, with 12 bases between. The germline V gene has CDR1 MDHEN and CDR2 SYDVKM. CDR3 bases: TGTGCCAGTTTAACAGGGACGAACACTGAAGCTTTCTTT. This encodes CASLTGTNTEAFF.

The chain is built from TRBV2 and TRBJ2-2; D remains ambiguous. CDR3 length equals 14 residues. V gave up 10 bases and J gave up 2 bases, with 14 bases separating them. Germline V CDR1 and CDR2: SNHLY, FYNNEI. The CDR3 DNA reads TGTGCCACCCGGAGTGACTTTAACACCGGGGAGCTGTTTTTT. This encodes CATRSDFNTGELFF.

J is TRBJ1-1 and V is TRBV19, with D perhaps matching TRBD1 (5 bases). This CDR3 has 13 residues. V lost 5 bases, J lost 0 bases, and 7 bases lay in between. Germline V CDR1 and CDR2: LNHDA, SQIVND (reference sequence). CDR3 in DNA: TGTGCCAGTAGTGCGACAGTGAACACTGAAGCTTTCTTT. It yields the protein CASSATVNTEAFF.

The chain carries TRBV15 and TRBJ2-3; D is tentatively TRBD1 or TRBD2 (5 bases each). This CDR3 has 15 amino acids. CDR1 is LNHNV, CDR2 YYDKDF, per germline (reference sequence). V shed 0 bases and J shed 8 bases, with 15 bases lying between them. CDR3 nucleotide sequence: TGTGCCACCAGCAGAGATGGGACCCGGAGTGTTACGCAGTATTTT. Its translation: CATSRDGTRSVTQYF. Based on the CDR3 plus reference TRBV15 and TRBJ2-3, the full variable domain is DAMVIQNPRYQVTQFGKPVTLSCSQTLNHNVMYWYQQKSSQAPKLLFHYYDKDFNNEADTPDNFQSRRPNTSFCFLDIRSPGLGDTAMYLCATSRDGTRSVTQYFGPGTRLTVL.

The V and J genes are TRBV6-5 and TRBJ1-1; 7 positions match TRBD1. The CDR3 is made up of 14 amino acids. CDR1 and CDR2 (germline): MNHEY, SVGAGI. Losses at the gene ends were 7 bases for V and 1 base for J; bases not matched to a gene: 6. The CDR3, as DNA: TGTGCCAGCAAAAGACAGGGAAAGAACACTGAAGCTTTCTTT. Amino acids: CASKRQGKNTEAFF.

V is TRBV30 and J is TRBJ2-7, with a possible D match to TRBD2 (6 bases). CDR3 length: 14 amino acids. The V and J ends lost 1 base and 2 bases respectively, with 12 bases between them. Germline V lookup: CDR1 GTSNPN, CDR2 SVGIG (reference sequence). In DNA, the CDR3 is TGTGCCTGGAGTGCCCAGAGCGGGCCCTACGAGCAGTACTTC. Amino acids: CAWSAQSGPYEQYF.

This chain links TRBV2 with TRBJ2-7; 7 bases are shared with TRBD1. The length of the CDR3 is 12 residues. CDR1 and CDR2 from the germline V gene are SNHLY and FYNNEI. V shed 3 bases and J 11 bases; nucleotides not matched to a gene: 7. CDR3 nucleotides: TGTGCCAGCAGTGACGGTCTGCAGGGGGAGTACTTC. It codes for CASSDGLQGEYF.

The CDR3 DNA reads as TGTGCCAGCAGCCAATTCCCTGATACGCAGTATTTT. Encoded protein: CASSQFPDTQYF. The rearrangement uses TRBV14 and TRBJ2-3; D gene ambiguous. CDR3 length equals 12 residues. Germline V gene lookup returns CDR1 SGHDN and CDR2 FVKESK. V was pared by 2 bases and J by 6 bases, with 6 bases between.